Below are 31 T cell receptor beta chains sequenced from a single sample in a study of T-cell reconstitution after alpha-beta-depleted transplantation in children. Unique molecular identifiers were incorporated when the TCRbeta library was constructed. TCRdb passed the PCR reads through MiXCR, listing each CDR3 protein once. Found here are hundreds of thousands of distinct CDR3 sequences, roughly 15% of them singletons; the top ten hold 1.1%. Sample: PBMCs from the stem cell graft donor, taken from the stem cell graft. The receptors originated from a human donor who donated a stem cell graft to a child with acute myeloid leukemia.

This clonotype showed up many times. This sequence joins TRBV20-1 and TRBJ2-3; D gene uncertain. Germline-derived CDR1 and CDR2 are DFQATT and SNEGSKA (reference sequence). V dropped 3 bases and J dropped 2 bases, with 9 bases sitting between them. This CDR3 contains 13 residues. Written as DNA, the CDR3 is TGCAGTGCTAGCGGAACCCCCACAGATACGCAGTATTTT. It translates to CSASGTPTDTQYF.

Here the CDR3 reads CASTLSQGKSGTGELFF. Here the CDR3 DNA reads TGTGCCAGCACCCTTAGTCAGGGCAAAAGTGGCACCGGGGAGCTGTTTTTT. V and J are TRBV7-6 and TRBJ2-2, with D possibly matching TRBD1 (5 bases). V was trimmed by 7 bases and J by 4 bases, leaving 22 bases between them. The CDR3 runs to 17 residues. Germline CDR1 is SGHVS and CDR2 is FNYEAQ.

This clonotype has a handful of counts. This chain uses TRBV7-9 with TRBJ2-2, with D uncertain. Germline values: CDR1 SEHNR, CDR2 FQNEAQ (reference sequence). The CDR3 is made up of 13 amino acids. Deletions cut 4 bases from V and 12 bases from J, with 15 bases between. The CDR3 region is CASSSSALSKLFF. The CDR3 DNA reads TGTGCCAGCAGCTCCTCGGCCCTTAGTAAGCTGTTTTTT.

V gene TRBV7-2 combines with J gene TRBJ2-7, with 16 bases lining up with TRBD2. The CDR3 loop spans 15 amino acids. J lost 11 bases, V lost 5 bases, and 9 bases had no gene match. Looked up from germline, CDR1 is SGHTA and CDR2 is FQGNSA. In nucleotides, the CDR3 is TGTGCCAGCAGCCCCACCGGGACTAGCGGGGGGGATGAGTACTTC. Protein product: CASSPTGTSGGDEYF.

This clonotype was counted at least ten times. This chain uses TRBV5-5 with TRBJ2-4; D perhaps matches TRBD2 (6 bases). V shed 1 base and J shed 8 bases, with 7 bases lying between them. CDR3 size: 12 residues. The germline V gene encodes CDR1 SGHKS and CDR2 YYEKEE (reference sequence). The CDR3 DNA sequence: TGTGCCAGCAGCTTGTCGGGAGACATTCAGTACTTC. It yields the protein CASSLSGDIQYF.

The chain links TRBV20-1 to TRBJ2-3, with 7 bases lining up with TRBD2. The germline CDR1 and CDR2 sequences are DFQATT and SNEGSKA (reference sequence). CDR3 length: 14 residues. V shed 0 bases, J shed 1 base, and the junction held 1 base outside the gene matches. The CDR3 bases are TGCAGTGCTAGAGAGGGGGGGGGCACAGATACGCAGTATTTT. Translating gives CSAREGGGTDTQYF.

This clonotype was observed at least ten times. The chain is built from TRBV20-1 and TRBJ1-1, with D unresolved. This CDR3 comprises 15 residues. CDR1 and CDR2 (germline): DFQATT, SNEGSKA (reference sequence). The V end was cut by 3 bases, the J end by 0 bases, with 14 bases between. The CDR3 region has the DNA TGCAGTGCTAGTGGCGCCTTACGGATGAACACTGAAGCTTTCTTT. Protein product: CSASGALRMNTEAFF.

This clonotype was detected ten times or more. The chain uses TRBV5-5 and TRBJ2-1; perhaps TRBD1 as D (6 bases). Germline V gene data show CDR1 as SGHKS and CDR2 as YYEKEE (reference sequence). V was shortened by 6 bases and J by 0 bases, with 7 bases between the two germline ends. This CDR3 region has 13 residues. Here the CDR3 reads CASMGASYNEQFF. CDR3 DNA sequence: TGTGCCAGCATGGGGGCCTCCTACAATGAGCAGTTCTTC.

This clonotype was recorded many times. The V and J genes are TRBV20-1 and TRBJ2-1, with 10 bases fitting TRBD2. Germline trimming cut 1 base from V and 7 bases from J; bases unmatched to any gene: 13. This CDR3 is 17 amino acids long. CDR1 and CDR2 (germline): DFQATT, SNEGSKA (reference sequence). CDR3 bases: TGCAGTGCTAGAGCAACCCCTAGCGGGGGCTTGAGGAATGAGCAGTTCTTC. Encoded protein: CSARATPSGGLRNEQFF.

This clonotype came up a few times. This CDR3 reads CSASDRSYTEAFF. The CDR3 DNA reads TGCAGTGCTTCGGACAGATCATACACTGAAGCTTTCTTT. J is TRBJ1-1 and V is TRBV20-1, with D perhaps matching TRBD1 (6 bases). Germline values: CDR1 DFQATT, CDR2 SNEGSKA (reference sequence). CDR3 length: 13 residues. The V end was cut by 5 bases, the J end by 3 bases, with 13 bases between.

This clonotype was picked up many times. The chain combines TRBV20-1 with TRBJ1-2; D not resolved. The CDR3 has 12 amino acids. Per the germline V gene, CDR1 is DFQATT and CDR2 is SNEGSKA (reference sequence). V gave up 1 base and J gave up 8 bases, with 11 bases separating them. CDR3 sequence (DNA): TGCAGTGCTAGAGCACTCGGCGGCGGCTACACCTTC. It codes for CSARALGGGYTF.

The V call is TRBV4-3, the J call TRBJ1-1; D might be TRBD1 (5 bases). The V end lost 0 bases, the J end lost 6 bases, and 8 bases lay between the germline ends. Germline V gives CDR1 LGHNA, CDR2 YSLEER. CDR3 length: 13 residues. The chain's CDR3 is CASSQDRGPEAFF. The CDR3 DNA is TGCGCCAGCAGCCAAGATAGGGGACCTGAAGCTTTCTTT.

The sample holds many counts of this clonotype. V is TRBV7-2 and J is TRBJ1-6; D is unresolved. Looked up from germline, CDR1 is SGHTA and CDR2 is FQGNSA. CDR3 length equals 13 residues. Trimming shortened V by 5 bases and J by 8 bases, and 10 bases separated the two germline ends. CDR3 in DNA: TGTGCCAGCAGCCTGACGGGCTATTCACCCCTCCACTTT. Its translation is CASSLTGYSPLHF.

The chain is built from TRBV4-1 and TRBJ1-5, with 7 positions matching TRBD1. The V and J ends lost 2 bases and 5 bases, in that order; junction bases with no gene match: 9. The CDR3 is made up of 16 amino acids. CDR1 is MGHRA, CDR2 YSYEKL, per germline. In DNA, the CDR3 is TGCGCCAGCAGCCAAATGACAGGGATGAGTGATCAGCCCCAGCATTTT. Protein: CASSQMTGMSDQPQHF.

In its sample, this clonotype was seen a few times. The chain couples TRBV20-1 to TRBJ2-7; D is uncertain. The CDR3 is 15 amino acids. Trimming cost V 0 bases and J 1 base, with 13 bases left between them. Germline CDR1 reads DFQATT; CDR2 reads SNEGSKA (reference sequence). In DNA, the CDR3 is TGCAGTGCTAGAGATAGGGCGACAAATTCCTACGAGCAGTACTTC. The encoded protein is CSARDRATNSYEQYF.

This clonotype was detected only a few times. This sequence joins TRBV12-3 or TRBV12-4 and TRBJ2-1, with D uncertain. Trimming pared 5 bases from V and 2 bases from J, leaving 13 bases between. CDR3 length equals 15 residues. Here the CDR3 DNA reads TGTGCCAGCAGTCAAAAGGAGTCCCCCTACAATGAGCAGTTCTTC. Translated: CASSQKESPYNEQFF.

About this clonotype itself: At one of its ends the junction is not consistent with the germline gene, which may arise from a read error. CDR3 sequence: CASSPDTKYPF. The CDR3 DNA is TGTGCCAGCTCACCGGACACTAAATACCCATTC. This chain links TRBV18 with TRBJ1-2; tentatively, D is TRBD1 (5 bases). Germline CDR1 reads KGHSH; CDR2 reads LQKENI. The CDR3 extends over 11 amino acids.

This clonotype appeared many times. The chain is built from TRBV20-1 and TRBJ1-2; 7 nucleotides agree with TRBD1. The germline gives CDR1 DFQATT, CDR2 SNEGSKA (reference sequence). Trimming cost V 2 bases and J 3 bases; bases outside gene matches: 3. The CDR3 length is 13 residues. The CDR3 sequence: CSARSDRDYGYTF. The CDR3 region has the DNA TGCAGTGCTAGATCCGACAGGGACTATGGCTACACCTTC.

This clonotype showed up just a few times. The V and J genes are TRBV11-1 and TRBJ1-6, with TRBD1 matching 10 bases. Germline CDR1 SGHAT, CDR2 FQDESV (reference sequence). The CDR3 extends over 18 amino acids. The J segment lost 7 bases and the V segment lost 1 base, leaving 10 bases of the junction unmatched. The CDR3 loop reads CASSLGGRQGARNSPLHF. The CDR3 region has the DNA TGTGCCAGCAGCTTAGGAGGGAGACAGGGGGCGCGGAATTCACCCCTCCACTTT.

At least ten counts were recorded for this clonotype. This chain joins TRBV20-1 and TRBJ1-4; possibly TRBD1 for D (6 bases). Per the germline V gene, CDR1 is DFQATT and CDR2 is SNEGSKA (reference sequence). V lost 7 bases to trimming and J lost 6 bases, with 12 bases between them. This CDR3 is 12 amino acids long. CDR3 in amino acids: CSGGQVDEKLFF. The CDR3 bases are TGCAGTGGGGGGCAGGTAGATGAAAAACTGTTTTTT.

This chain joins TRBV5-1 and TRBJ1-1, with 9 bases lining up with TRBD1. The CDR3 length is 17 residues. J was trimmed by 5 bases and V by 0 bases; bases with no gene match: 11. The V gene's germline CDR1 is SGHRS and CDR2 YFSETQ. In DNA form, the CDR3 reads TGCGCCAGCAGCTTGGCCCCGGGACAGGGTGTGAGGACTGAAGCTTTCTTT. This encodes CASSLAPGQGVRTEAFF.

At least ten counts were recorded for this clonotype. V and J are TRBV7-2 and TRBJ2-7, with 7 bases identical to TRBD2. Germline V gives CDR1 SGHTA, CDR2 FQGNSA. The CDR3 spans 14 residues. Trimming removed 4 bases from V and 4 bases from J; junction bases left unmatched: 7. This CDR3 reads CASSSWEGGYEQYF. The CDR3, as DNA: TGTGCCAGCAGCTCGTGGGAGGGTGGATACGAGCAGTACTTC. The full variable domain, its missing parts supplied by reference TRBV7-2 and TRBJ2-7, is GAGVSQSPSNKVTEKGKDVELRCDPISGHTALYWYRQSLGQGLEFLIYFQGNSAPDKSGLPSDRFSAERTGGSVSTLTIQRTQQEDSAVYLCASSSWEGGYEQYFGPGTRLTVT.

The chain combines TRBV5-1 with TRBJ2-1; D is ambiguous. With 1 base removed from V and 4 bases from J, the gap between germline ends came to 9 bases. The length of the CDR3 is 14 residues. Germline V lookup: CDR1 SGHRS, CDR2 YFSETQ. The CDR3 protein is CASSLTDEYNEQFF. The CDR3, as DNA: TGCGCCAGCAGCTTGACTGACGAGTACAATGAGCAGTTCTTC.

This clonotype was recorded at least ten times. The V call is TRBV20-1, the J call TRBJ1-2; D unclear. V was cut by 1 base and J by 4 bases, with 10 bases left in between. Germline CDR1 and CDR2: DFQATT and SNEGSKA (reference sequence). The CDR3 covers 13 residues. The CDR3 DNA is TGCAGTGCTAGAGGGCAGGAGGTCTATGGCTACACCTTC. Residues: CSARGQEVYGYTF.

The genes are TRBV20-1 and TRBJ2-3, with 7 bases fitting TRBD2. Trimming at V came to 7 bases and at J to 2 bases, leaving 9 bases not matched to a gene. The CDR3 contains 14 residues. CDR1 DFQATT and CDR2 SNEGSKA come from the germline V gene (reference sequence). The CDR3 DNA sequence: TGCAGTGGAGGGAGGGGAACCACCACAGATACGCAGTATTTT. Its protein is CSGGRGTTTDTQYF.

V usage is TRBV11-2 and J usage is TRBJ2-7, with D possibly being TRBD1 (5 bases). Germline CDR1 SGHAT, CDR2 FQNNGV. V dropped 0 bases and J dropped 5 bases, with 11 bases sitting between them. CDR3 length: 14 residues. CDR3 in amino acids: CASSLEAGFNEQYV. The CDR3 DNA reads as TGTGCCAGCAGCTTAGAGGCAGGGTTCAACGAGCAGTACGTC.

This clonotype appeared many times. For the CDR3, the DNA is TGCAGTCGACATCGACGGATCTACGAGCAGTACGTC. Encoded protein: CSRHRRIYEQYV. The rearrangement links TRBV20-1 to TRBJ2-7; no clear D. From germline, CDR1 is DFQATT and CDR2 SNEGSKA (reference sequence). V dropped 8 bases and J dropped 3 bases, with 14 bases sitting between them. The CDR3 covers 12 residues.

This clonotype was counted a few times. The rearrangement uses TRBV6-5 and TRBJ1-1, with D possibly matching TRBD1 (6 bases). Germline loops: CDR1 MNHEY, CDR2 SVGAGI. The CDR3 runs 14 residues. Trimming left V 0 bases short and J 5 bases short, with 10 bases between. CDR3 sequence (DNA): TGTGCCAGCAGTTACTCTCAGGGGAAGACTGAAGCTTTCTTT. Protein: CASSYSQGKTEAFF.

This clonotype was found many times. The rearrangement links TRBV20-1 to TRBJ2-3; 13 positions agree with TRBD2. CDR1 DFQATT and CDR2 SNEGSKA come from the germline V gene (reference sequence). The CDR3 spans 18 residues. The J segment lost 0 bases and the V segment lost 6 bases, leaving 12 bases of the junction unmatched. CDR3: CSANEGLAGYTSTDTQYF. The CDR3 DNA is TGCAGTGCAAATGAGGGACTAGCGGGATACACTAGCACAGATACGCAGTATTTT.

The sample holds many counts of this clonotype. This chain joins TRBV29-1 and TRBJ1-3; D remains ambiguous. The germline V gene encodes CDR1 SQVTM and CDR2 ANQGSEA. This CDR3 spans 11 amino acids. Deletions cut 7 bases from V and 0 bases from J, with 4 bases between. The CDR3 spells CSAYSGNTIYF. The CDR3, as DNA: TGCAGCGCATACTCTGGAAACACCATATATTTT. Full variable domain (rest looked up from reference TRBV29-1 and TRBJ1-3): SAVISQKPSRDICQRGTSLTIQCQVDSQVTMMFWYRQQPGQSLTLIATANQGSEATYESGFVIDKFPISRPNLTFSTLTVSNMSPEDSSIYLCSAYSGNTIYFGEGSWLTVV.

This clonotype was seen more than once but under ten times. The chain joins TRBV5-6 to TRBJ1-1; maybe TRBD1 (6 bases). The germline V and J ends were trimmed by 6 bases and 7 bases, with 13 bases remaining between them. The CDR3 covers 12 residues. CDR1 is SGHDT, CDR2 YYEEEE, per germline. CDR3 amino acids: CASTFRGVEAFF. In DNA, the CDR3 is TGTGCCAGCACCTTTAGGGGGGTTGAAGCTTTCTTT.